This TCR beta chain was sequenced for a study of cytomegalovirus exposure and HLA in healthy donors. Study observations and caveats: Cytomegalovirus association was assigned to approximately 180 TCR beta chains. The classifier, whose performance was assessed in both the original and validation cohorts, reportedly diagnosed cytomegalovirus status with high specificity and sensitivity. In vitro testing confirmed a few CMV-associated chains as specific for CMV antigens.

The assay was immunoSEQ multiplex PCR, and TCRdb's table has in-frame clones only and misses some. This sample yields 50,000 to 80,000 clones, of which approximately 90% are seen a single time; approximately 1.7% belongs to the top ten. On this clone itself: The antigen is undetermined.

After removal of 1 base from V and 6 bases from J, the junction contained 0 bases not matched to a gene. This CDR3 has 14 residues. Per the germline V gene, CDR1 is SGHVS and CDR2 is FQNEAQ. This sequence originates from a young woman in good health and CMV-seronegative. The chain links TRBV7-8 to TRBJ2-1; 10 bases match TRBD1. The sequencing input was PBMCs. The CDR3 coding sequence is TGTGCCAGCAGCTTAGGGACAGGGGGCAATGAGCAGTTCTTC. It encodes CASSLGTGGNEQFF. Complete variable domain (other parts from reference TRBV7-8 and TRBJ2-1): GAGVSQSPRYKVAKRGQDVALRCDPISGHVSLFWYQQALGQGPEFLTYFQNEAQLDKSGLPSDRFFAERPEGSVSTLKIQRTQQEDSAVYLCASSLGTGGNEQFFGPGTRLTVL.